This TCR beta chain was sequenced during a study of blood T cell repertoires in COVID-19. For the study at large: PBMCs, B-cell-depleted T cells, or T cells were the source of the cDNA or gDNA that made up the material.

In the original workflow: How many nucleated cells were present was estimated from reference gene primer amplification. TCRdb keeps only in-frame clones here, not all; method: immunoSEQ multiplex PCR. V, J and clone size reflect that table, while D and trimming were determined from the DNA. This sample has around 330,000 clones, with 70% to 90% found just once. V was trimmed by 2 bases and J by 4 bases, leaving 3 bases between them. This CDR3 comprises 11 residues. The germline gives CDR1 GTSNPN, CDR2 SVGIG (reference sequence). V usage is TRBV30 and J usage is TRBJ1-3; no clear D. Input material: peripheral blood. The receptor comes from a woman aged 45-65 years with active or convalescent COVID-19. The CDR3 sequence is CAWSIGNTIYF. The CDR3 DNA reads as TGTGCCTGGAGTATAGGAAACACCATATATTTT.